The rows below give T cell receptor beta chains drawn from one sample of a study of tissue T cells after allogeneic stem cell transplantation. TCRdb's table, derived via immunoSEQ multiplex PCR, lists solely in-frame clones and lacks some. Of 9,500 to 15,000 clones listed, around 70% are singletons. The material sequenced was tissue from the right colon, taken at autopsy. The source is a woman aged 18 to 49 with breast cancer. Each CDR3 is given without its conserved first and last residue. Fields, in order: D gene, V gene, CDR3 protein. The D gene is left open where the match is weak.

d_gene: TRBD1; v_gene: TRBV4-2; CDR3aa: ASSQVGTGGHEQY
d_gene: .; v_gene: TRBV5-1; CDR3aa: ASSSFPGDSGANVLT
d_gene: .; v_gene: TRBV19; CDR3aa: ASSRAQGNQETQY
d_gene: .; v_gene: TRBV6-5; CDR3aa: ASSLVRTHGNEQY
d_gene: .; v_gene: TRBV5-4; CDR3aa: ASSQDLTETQY
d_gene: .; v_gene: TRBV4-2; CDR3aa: ASSQEPLAAEQETQY
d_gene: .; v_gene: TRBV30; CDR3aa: AISPDENYEQY
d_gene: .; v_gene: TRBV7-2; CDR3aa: ASSLGRPGELF
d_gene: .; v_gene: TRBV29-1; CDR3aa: SVEGGAGERINEQF
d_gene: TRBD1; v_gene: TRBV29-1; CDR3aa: SARDRDAGELF
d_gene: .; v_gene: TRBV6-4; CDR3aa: ASSDSRQGPGGYT
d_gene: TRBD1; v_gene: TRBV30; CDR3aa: AWKGTGGNSPLH
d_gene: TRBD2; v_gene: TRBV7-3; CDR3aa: ASSSPAGREVLGEQF
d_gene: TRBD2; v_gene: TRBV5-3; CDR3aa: ARSLRTSGGWAETQY
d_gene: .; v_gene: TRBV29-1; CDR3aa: SGRSNSNEQF
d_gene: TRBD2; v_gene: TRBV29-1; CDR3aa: SVAREGTDTQY
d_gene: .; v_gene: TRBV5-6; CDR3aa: ASSLLGESTDTQY
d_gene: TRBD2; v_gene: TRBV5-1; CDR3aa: ASSRGLEETQY
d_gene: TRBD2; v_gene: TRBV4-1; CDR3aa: ASSQFTSGNTDTQY
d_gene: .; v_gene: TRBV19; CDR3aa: ASGLMRAGNTIY
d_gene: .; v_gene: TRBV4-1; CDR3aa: ASSQEARGSLLNTIY
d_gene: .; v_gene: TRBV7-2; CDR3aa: ASSLNAGEETQY